The next 21 T cell receptor beta chains were all read from a single sample in a study of blood T cells in healthy people across ages. Sample-barcoded 5' priming and a J-beta primer mix drove a second PCR of about 6 to 11 cycles. From the 5' RACE reads, TCRdb called clonotypes with MiXCR, one entry per CDR3 protein. This sample has about 1,500,000 distinct CDR3 sequences, with 28% found just once. The specimen was blood. All receptors derive from a woman aged 25-40 years in good health.

This sequence joins TRBV5-1 and TRBJ1-1; D is unclear. The V gene lost 8 bases and the J gene lost 1 base, with 12 bases spanning the gap. The CDR3 sequence is 13 residues long. The germline V gene encodes CDR1 SGHRS and CDR2 YFSETQ. The CDR3 DNA sequence: TGCGCCAGTACGTCCACGGGGAACACTGAAGCTTTCTTT. It specifies CASTSTGNTEAFF.

In its sample, this clonotype was seen a few times. The chain uses TRBV30 and TRBJ2-6; D is perhaps TRBD1 (6 bases). Germline V CDR1 and CDR2: GTSNPN, SVGIG (reference sequence). Trimming pared 5 bases from V and 2 bases from J, leaving 10 bases between. CDR3 length equals 14 residues. This CDR3 reads CAWATGTGANVLTF. CDR3 bases: TGTGCCTGGGCCACAGGGACTGGGGCCAACGTCCTGACTTTC. The entire variable domain, with the rest obtained from reference TRBV30 and TRBJ2-6, is as follows: SQTIHQWPATLVQPVGSPLSLECTVEGTSNPNLYWYRQAAGRGLQLLFYSVGIGQISSEVPQNLSASRPQDRQFILSSKKLLLSDSGFYLCAWATGTGANVLTFGAGSRLTVL.

This clonotype was picked up a small number of times. The gene calls are TRBV9 and TRBJ2-6, with D maybe TRBD1 (6 bases). The V end was cut by 2 bases, the J end by 4 bases, with 10 bases between. Germline V gene lookup returns CDR1 SGDLS and CDR2 YYNGEE. This CDR3 is built from 15 residues. The CDR3 region has the DNA TGTGCCAGCAGCGTCAGGGGTGCCGGGGCCAACGTCCTGACTTTC. Translation: CASSVRGAGANVLTF.

The V call is TRBV3-1, the J call TRBJ2-7, with 11 nucleotides matching TRBD2. The CDR3 is 22 residues long. J lost 0 bases, V lost 5 bases, and 24 bases had no gene match. Germline CDR1 is LGHDT and CDR2 is YNNKEL (reference sequence). The DNA for the CDR3 is TGTGCCAGCAGCGGACGGGACAGGCAAACTAGCGGGAGAGACGGATTCTCCTACGAGCAGTACTTC. This translates into CASSGRDRQTSGRDGFSYEQYF.

This clonotype was observed a handful of times. One end of the junction fails to match germline, which may point to a read error. The chain is built from TRBV6-2 or TRBV6-3 and TRBJ2-7; TRBD2 agrees at 9 bases. CDR1 is MNHEY and CDR2 is SVGEGT in the germline V gene. This CDR3 comprises 15 residues. The CDR3 reads CASKRSSGGTYEQYF. The CDR3 nucleotides are TGTGCCAGCAAAAGAAGTAGCGGGGGCACCTACGAACAGTACTTC.

This clonotype was counted only a few times. Germline is not matched at one junction end, which may reflect a read error. V gene TRBV7-3 combines with J gene TRBJ2-3; 12 bases match TRBD2. The CDR3 loop spans 16 amino acids. Per germline, CDR1 SGHTA and CDR2 FQGTGA. CDR3 nucleotide sequence: TGCGCCAGCAGCCCGTCTAGCGGGGGGGCCCCAGATACGCAGTATTTT. Amino acid sequence: CASSPSSGGAPDTQYF.

The V call is TRBV7-9, the J call TRBJ1-1; 8 bases agree with TRBD1. The V gene end was trimmed by 3 bases and the J gene end by 6 bases; junction bases not matched to a gene: 12. Germline V gene sequence: CDR1 SEHNR, CDR2 FQNEAQ (reference sequence). The length of the CDR3 is 16 residues. CDR3 DNA: TGTGCCAGCAGCTTTTCAGGACAGGGAGGCAGGCCTGAAGCTTTCTTT. Its translation: CASSFSGQGGRPEAFF.

CDR3 sequence: CSARGGTVEQYF. CDR3 sequence (DNA): TGCAGTGCTAGAGGGGGTACGGTCGAGCAGTACTTC. The rearrangement uses TRBV20-1 and TRBJ2-4; unclear D gene. The assigned J gene may be wrong: the sequence end matches TRBJ2-7 better. The germline gives CDR1 DFQATT, CDR2 SNEGSKA (reference sequence). The CDR3 spans 12 residues.

In DNA, the CDR3 is TGTGCCAGCAGTTTAGACAGGGTTCAAGCCACCCAGTACTTC. Translation: CASSLDRVQATQYF. This chain joins TRBV28 and TRBJ2-7; TRBD1 agrees at 7 bases. J lost 10 bases, V lost 2 bases, and 11 bases had no gene match. Germline V gene data show CDR1 as MDHEN and CDR2 as SYDVKM. CDR3 length equals 14 residues.

The chain uses TRBV10-1 and TRBJ1-2; possibly TRBD1 for D (5 bases). CDR1 is WNHNN, CDR2 SYGVQD, per germline (reference sequence). V was cut by 2 bases and J by 12 bases, with 16 bases left in between. The CDR3 is 13 residues long. The CDR3 here is CASSERGAYGHTF. CDR3 bases: TGCGCCAGCAGTGAGAGAGGGGCCTACGGCCACACCTTC.

The J gene is TRBJ2-5, the V gene TRBV5-1, with D tentatively TRBD1 (6 bases). Trimming stripped 3 bases from V and 4 bases from J, with 10 bases between. The CDR3 extends over 13 amino acids. From germline, CDR1 is SGHRS and CDR2 YFSETQ. CDR3 protein: CASSSRQVETQYF. The CDR3 region has the DNA TGCGCCAGCAGCTCCAGACAGGTAGAGACCCAGTACTTC. The full variable domain, rest sourced from reference TRBV5-1 and TRBJ2-5, is KAGVTQTPRYLIKTRGQQVTLSCSPISGHRSVSWYQQTPGQGLQFLFEYFSETQRNKGNFPGRFSGRQFSNSRSEMNVSTLELGDSALYLCASSSRQVETQYFGPGTRLLVL.

This clonotype turned up a few times. The chain joins TRBV7-2 to TRBJ2-3; 7 positions match TRBD2. The junction had 6 bases not matched to a gene; V was cut back by 6 bases and J by 0 bases. Germline-derived CDR1 and CDR2 are SGHTA and FQGNSA. The CDR3 runs to 15 residues. The CDR3 DNA reads TGTGCCAGCAGGTCTGAGCGGGGTAGCACAGATACGCAGTATTTT. Protein: CASRSERGSTDTQYF.

Worth noting for this clonotype: The junction differs from germline at one of its ends, possibly a read error. This chain joins TRBV20-1 and TRBJ2-1; perhaps TRBD1 as D (6 bases). Germline assignment: CDR1 DFQATT and CDR2 SNEGSKA (reference sequence). The CDR3 is 15 residues long. The CDR3 region has the DNA TGCAGTGCTAGAGATCCACAGGGTCCCCACAATGGGCAGTTCTTC. It translates to CSARDPQGPHNGQFF.

This clonotype appeared a few times. The V and J genes are TRBV29-1 and TRBJ1-1; 7 nucleotides line up with TRBD1. Germline CDR1 and CDR2: SQVTM and ANQGSEA. The CDR3 covers 11 residues. The CDR3 spells CGAQGDTEAFF. Written as DNA, the CDR3 is TGCGGCGCTCAGGGGGACACTGAAGCTTTCTTT.

This clonotype was seen more than once but under ten times. The chain joins TRBV7-2 to TRBJ2-6; 10 bases are a match to TRBD2. Trimming cost V 5 bases and J 0 bases; bases outside gene matches: 7. The CDR3 is made up of 18 amino acids. Germline V gene lookup returns CDR1 SGHTA and CDR2 FQGNSA. The CDR3 loop is CASSRRLAGASGANVLTF. In DNA, the CDR3 is TGTGCCAGCAGCCGGCGCCTAGCGGGAGCCTCTGGGGCCAACGTCCTGACTTTC.

This clonotype was recorded many times. This chain connects TRBV29-1 to TRBJ1-2; D remains unclear. Trimming took off 3 bases at V and 8 bases at J, with 13 bases between the two ends. The CDR3 loop spans 12 amino acids. CDR1 is SQVTM and CDR2 is ANQGSEA in the germline V gene. CDR3 nucleotides: TGCAGCGTTGAGGAACGGACGAAAGGCTACACCTTC. Its translation: CSVEERTKGYTF.

The V call is TRBV15, the J call TRBJ2-3; 8 nucleotides align to TRBD2. Germline-derived CDR1 and CDR2 are LNHNV and YYDKDF (reference sequence). Trimming cost V 3 bases and J 2 bases; bases outside gene matches: 4. This CDR3 region has 15 residues. CDR3 region: CATSSKRGPTDTQYF. In DNA, the CDR3 is TGTGCCACCAGCAGCAAGCGGGGGCCCACAGATACGCAGTATTTT.

This clonotype was found many times. The rearrangement uses TRBV5-1 and TRBJ1-5, with 7 bases fitting TRBD1. Germline CDR1 is SGHRS and CDR2 is YFSETQ. The CDR3 loop spans 14 amino acids. Trimming took 0 bases from V and 6 from J; bases not matched to a gene: 3. CDR3 residues: CASSLETGTQPQHF. The CDR3 DNA sequence: TGCGCCAGCAGCTTGGAGACAGGGACTCAGCCCCAGCATTTT.

This clonotype appeared a single time. The chain joins TRBV6-6 to TRBJ1-2, with TRBD1 matching over 7 bases. This CDR3 has 15 amino acids. J gave up 2 bases and V 6 bases, and 9 bases lay outside the gene matches. Germline V CDR1 and CDR2: MNHNY, SVGAGI (reference sequence). CDR3 loop: CASRFRQGGNYGYTF. The CDR3 DNA reads as TGTGCCAGCAGATTTCGACAGGGAGGAAACTATGGCTACACCTTC.

The chain carries TRBV7-8 and TRBJ2-3; D gene unclear. Trimming pared 5 bases from V and 2 bases from J, leaving 17 bases between. The CDR3 contains 16 residues. Germline V lookup: CDR1 SGHVS, CDR2 FQNEAQ. The CDR3 nucleotides read TGTGCCAGCAGCGTAGATGAGAGCAGTAACACAGATACGCAGTATTTT. Protein product: CASSVDESSNTDTQYF.

In this sample, this clonotype turned up a few times. This sequence joins TRBV20-1 and TRBJ1-1; 7 bases are shared with TRBD1. Germline trimming cut 0 bases from V and 5 bases from J; bases unmatched to any gene: 6. Germline assignment: CDR1 DFQATT and CDR2 SNEGSKA (reference sequence). This CDR3 has 14 amino acids. This CDR3 is CSAREPGGYTEAFF. CDR3 nucleotides: TGCAGTGCTAGAGAGCCAGGGGGTTATACTGAAGCTTTCTTT.